The clone carrying this T cell receptor beta chain was detected only a few times. This entry comes from a study of T-cell memory formation after mild COVID-19. TCR alpha and TCR beta cDNA libraries with sample barcodes and UMIs came from 5'RACE using constant-segment primers. TCRdb reprocessed the 5' RACE reads with MiXCR, giving one entry per CDR3 protein. The repertoire includes 400,000 to 500,000 distinct CDR3 sequences, roughly 20% of them detected once, and approximately 8.4% sits in the top ten. The TCR was taken from an adult woman who had mild COVID-19 (a few samples of this study predate the infection). Cell type and time point are not known. Sequencing used PBMCs or a T cell subset sorted from them (not recorded which).

The CDR3 reads CASSNQPLASEQFF. The CDR3 coding sequence is TGTGCCAGCAGTAACCAACCTCTAGCGAGTGAGCAGTTCTTC. This chain links TRBV6-2 or TRBV6-3 with TRBJ2-1; D is perhaps TRBD2 (6 bases). This CDR3 has 14 amino acids. CDR1 and CDR2 from the germline V gene are MNHEY and SVGEGT. Trimming removed 5 bases from V and 9 bases from J, with 17 bases in between.